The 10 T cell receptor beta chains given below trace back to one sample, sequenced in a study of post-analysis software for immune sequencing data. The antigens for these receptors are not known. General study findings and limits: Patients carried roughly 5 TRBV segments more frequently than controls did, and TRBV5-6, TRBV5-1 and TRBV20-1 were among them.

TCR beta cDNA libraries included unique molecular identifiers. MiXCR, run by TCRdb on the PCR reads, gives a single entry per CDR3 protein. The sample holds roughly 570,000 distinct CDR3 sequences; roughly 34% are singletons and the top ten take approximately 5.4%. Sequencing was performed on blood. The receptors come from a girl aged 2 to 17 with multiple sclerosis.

CDR3 DNA: TGTGCCAGCAGTGCAACAACGACAGGGGACGAGCAGTACTTC. It yields the protein CASSATTTGDEQYF. The chain carries TRBV12-3 or TRBV12-4 and TRBJ2-7, with 8 bases aligning to TRBD1. Germline trimming cut 5 bases from V and 5 bases from J; bases unmatched to any gene: 8. The CDR3 contains 14 residues.

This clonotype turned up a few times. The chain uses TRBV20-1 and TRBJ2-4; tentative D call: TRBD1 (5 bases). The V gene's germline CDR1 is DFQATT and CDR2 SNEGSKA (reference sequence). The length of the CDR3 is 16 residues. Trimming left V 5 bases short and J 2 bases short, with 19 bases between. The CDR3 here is CSAGPTRALPKNIQYF. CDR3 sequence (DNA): TGCAGTGCTGGCCCCACCAGGGCACTCCCCAAAAACATTCAGTACTTC.

The CDR3 loop is CSVGLLWGRFNEQFF. DNA for the CDR3: TGCAGCGTTGGTCTTTTGTGGGGTAGGTTCAATGAGCAGTTCTTC. This chain joins TRBV29-1 and TRBJ2-1; D ambiguous. The germline gives CDR1 SQVTM, CDR2 ANQGSEA. CDR3 length: 15 residues. V was cut by 4 bases and J by 6 bases, with 19 bases left in between.

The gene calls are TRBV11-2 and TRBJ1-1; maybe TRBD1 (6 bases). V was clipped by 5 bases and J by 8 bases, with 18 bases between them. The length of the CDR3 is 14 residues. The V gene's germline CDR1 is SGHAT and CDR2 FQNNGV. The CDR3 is CASSDQSGVEEAFF. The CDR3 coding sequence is TGTGCCAGCAGCGATCAGTCAGGGGTGGAAGAAGCTTTCTTT.

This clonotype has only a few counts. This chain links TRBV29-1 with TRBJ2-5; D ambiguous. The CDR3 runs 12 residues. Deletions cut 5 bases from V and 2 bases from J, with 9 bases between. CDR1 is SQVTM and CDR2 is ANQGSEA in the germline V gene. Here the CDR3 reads CSVFMGQETQYF. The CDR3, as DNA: TGCAGCGTTTTTATGGGACAAGAGACCCAGTACTTC.

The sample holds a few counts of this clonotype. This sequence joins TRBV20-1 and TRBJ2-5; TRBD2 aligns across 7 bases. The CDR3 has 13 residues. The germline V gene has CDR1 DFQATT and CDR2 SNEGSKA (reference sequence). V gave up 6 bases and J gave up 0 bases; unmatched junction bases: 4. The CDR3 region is CSATTSYQETQYF. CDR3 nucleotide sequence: TGCAGTGCCACGACTAGCTACCAAGAGACCCAGTACTTC.

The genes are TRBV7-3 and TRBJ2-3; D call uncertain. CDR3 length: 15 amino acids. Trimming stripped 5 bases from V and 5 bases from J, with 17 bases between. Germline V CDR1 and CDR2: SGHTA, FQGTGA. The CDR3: CASSDGRGGIDTQYF. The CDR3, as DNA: TGTGCCAGCAGCGATGGACGAGGTGGGATAGATACGCAGTATTTT.

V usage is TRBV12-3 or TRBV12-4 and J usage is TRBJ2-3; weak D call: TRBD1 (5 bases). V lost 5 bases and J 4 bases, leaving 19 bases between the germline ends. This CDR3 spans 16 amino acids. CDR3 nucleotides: TGTGCCAGCAGTCCCCTTTCAGCAGGGTTGGCAGATACGCAGTATTTT. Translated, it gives CASSPLSAGLADTQYF.

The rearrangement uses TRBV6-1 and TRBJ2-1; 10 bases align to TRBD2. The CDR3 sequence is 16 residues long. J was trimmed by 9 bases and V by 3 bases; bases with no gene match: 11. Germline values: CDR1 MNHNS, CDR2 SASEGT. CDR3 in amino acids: CASSDGRLAGVGEQFF. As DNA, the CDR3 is TGTGCCAGCAGTGACGGGCGGCTAGCGGGAGTGGGTGAGCAGTTCTTC.

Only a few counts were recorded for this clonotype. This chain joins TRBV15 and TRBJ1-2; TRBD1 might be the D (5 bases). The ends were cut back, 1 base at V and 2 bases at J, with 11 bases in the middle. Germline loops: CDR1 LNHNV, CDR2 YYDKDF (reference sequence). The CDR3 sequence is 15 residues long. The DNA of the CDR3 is TGTGCCACCAGCAGAGCCTTGGCAGGGAACTATGGCTACACCTTC. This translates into CATSRALAGNYGYTF. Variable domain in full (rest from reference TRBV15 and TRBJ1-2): DAMVIQNPRYQVTQFGKPVTLSCSQTLNHNVMYWYQQKSSQAPKLLFHYYDKDFNNEADTPDNFQSRRPNTSFCFLDIRSPGLGDTAMYLCATSRALAGNYGYTFGSGTRLTVV.